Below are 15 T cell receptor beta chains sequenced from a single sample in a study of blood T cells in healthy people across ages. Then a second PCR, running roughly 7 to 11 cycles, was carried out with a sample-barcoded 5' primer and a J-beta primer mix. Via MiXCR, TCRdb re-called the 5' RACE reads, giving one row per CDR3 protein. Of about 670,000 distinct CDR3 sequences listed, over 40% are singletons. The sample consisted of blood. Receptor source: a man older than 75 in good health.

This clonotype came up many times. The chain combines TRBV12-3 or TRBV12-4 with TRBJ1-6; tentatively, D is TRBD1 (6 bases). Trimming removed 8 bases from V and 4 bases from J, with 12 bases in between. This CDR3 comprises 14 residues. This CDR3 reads CASWGGPYNSPLHF. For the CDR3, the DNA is TGTGCCAGCTGGGGGGGGCCTTATAATTCACCCCTCCACTTT.

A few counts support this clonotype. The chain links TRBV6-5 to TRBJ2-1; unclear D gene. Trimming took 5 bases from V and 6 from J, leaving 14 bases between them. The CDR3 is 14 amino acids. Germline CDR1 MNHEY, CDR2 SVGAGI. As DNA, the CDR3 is TGTGCCAGCAGTCCCAGGCGTGCCGGCAATGAGCAGTTCTTC. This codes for CASSPRRAGNEQFF.

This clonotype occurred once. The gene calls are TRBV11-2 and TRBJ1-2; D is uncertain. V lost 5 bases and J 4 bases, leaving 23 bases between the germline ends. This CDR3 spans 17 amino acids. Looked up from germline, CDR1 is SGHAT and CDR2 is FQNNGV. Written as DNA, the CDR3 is TGTGCCAGCAGCCCTGGCGGACCGGGGAAAGTCCTCTATGGCTACACCTTC. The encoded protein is CASSPGGPGKVLYGYTF.

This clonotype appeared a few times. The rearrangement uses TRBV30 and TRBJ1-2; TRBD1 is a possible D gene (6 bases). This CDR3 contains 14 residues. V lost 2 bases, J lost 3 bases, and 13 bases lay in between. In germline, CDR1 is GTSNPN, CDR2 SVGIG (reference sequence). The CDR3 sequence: CAWSNGGQHYGYTF. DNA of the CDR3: TGTGCCTGGAGTAATGGGGGGCAGCACTATGGCTACACCTTC.

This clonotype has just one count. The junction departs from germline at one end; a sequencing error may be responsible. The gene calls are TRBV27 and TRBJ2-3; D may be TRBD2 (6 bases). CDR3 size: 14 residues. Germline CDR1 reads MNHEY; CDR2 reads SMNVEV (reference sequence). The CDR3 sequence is CASSTRTITDTRYF. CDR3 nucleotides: TGTGCCAGCAGTACAAGGACTATCACAGATACGCGGTATTTT.

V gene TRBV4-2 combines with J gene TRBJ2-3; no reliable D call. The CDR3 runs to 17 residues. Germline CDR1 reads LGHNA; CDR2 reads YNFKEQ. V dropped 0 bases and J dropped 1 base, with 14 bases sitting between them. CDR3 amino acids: CASSQESSGSRTDTQYF. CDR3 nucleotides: TGTGCCAGCAGCCAAGAGTCTTCGGGCTCTCGCACAGATACGCAGTATTTT.

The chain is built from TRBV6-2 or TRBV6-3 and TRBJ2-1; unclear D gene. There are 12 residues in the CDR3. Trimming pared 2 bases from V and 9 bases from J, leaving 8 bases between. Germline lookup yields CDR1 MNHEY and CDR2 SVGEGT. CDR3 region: CASSYQVVEQFF. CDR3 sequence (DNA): TGTGCCAGCAGTTACCAGGTCGTTGAGCAGTTCTTC.

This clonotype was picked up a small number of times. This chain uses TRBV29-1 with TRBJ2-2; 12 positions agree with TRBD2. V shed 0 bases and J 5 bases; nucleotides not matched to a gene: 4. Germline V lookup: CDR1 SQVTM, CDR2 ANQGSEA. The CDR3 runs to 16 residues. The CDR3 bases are TGCAGCGTTGAAGAGGTTACTAGCGGGAGGACCGGGGAGCTGTTTTTT. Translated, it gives CSVEEVTSGRTGELFF.

In nucleotides, the CDR3 is TGTGCCAGCAGGCCGGACAGGGGACATCAGCCCCAGCATTTT. Translation gives CASRPDRGHQPQHF. The chain carries TRBV6-5 and TRBJ1-5, with TRBD1 identical over 9 bases. V gave up 6 bases and J gave up 5 bases; unmatched junction bases: 5. CDR1 and CDR2 (germline): MNHEY, SVGAGI. This CDR3 has 14 residues.

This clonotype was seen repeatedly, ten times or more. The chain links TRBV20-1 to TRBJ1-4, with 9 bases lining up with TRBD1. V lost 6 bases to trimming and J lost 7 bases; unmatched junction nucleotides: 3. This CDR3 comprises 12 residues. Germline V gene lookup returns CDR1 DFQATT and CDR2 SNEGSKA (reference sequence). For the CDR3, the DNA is TGCAGTGCACCGGGACAGGGTGAAAAACTGTTTTTT. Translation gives CSAPGQGEKLFF.

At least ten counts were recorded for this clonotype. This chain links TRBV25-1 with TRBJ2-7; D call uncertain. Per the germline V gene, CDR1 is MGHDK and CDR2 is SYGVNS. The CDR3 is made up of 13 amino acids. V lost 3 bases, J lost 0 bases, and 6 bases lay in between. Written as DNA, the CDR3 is TGTGCCAGCAGTGACAGGAGCTCCTACGAGCAGTACTTC. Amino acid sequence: CASSDRSSYEQYF.

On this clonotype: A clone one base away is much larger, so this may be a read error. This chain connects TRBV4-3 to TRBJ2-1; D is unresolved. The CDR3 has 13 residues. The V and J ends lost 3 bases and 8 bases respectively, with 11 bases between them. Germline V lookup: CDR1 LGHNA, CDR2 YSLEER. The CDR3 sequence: CASSHLGPDEQFF. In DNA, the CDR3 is TGCGCCAGCAGCCACCTGGGCCCAGATGAGCAGTTCTTC.

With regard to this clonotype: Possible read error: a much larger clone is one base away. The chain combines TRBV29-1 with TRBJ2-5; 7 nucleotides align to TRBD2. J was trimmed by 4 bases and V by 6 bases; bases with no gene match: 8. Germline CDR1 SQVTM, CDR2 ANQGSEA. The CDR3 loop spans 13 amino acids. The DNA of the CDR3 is TGCAGCGTCTGGACTAGGATACGAGAGACCCAGTACTTC. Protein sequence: CSVWTRIRETQYF.

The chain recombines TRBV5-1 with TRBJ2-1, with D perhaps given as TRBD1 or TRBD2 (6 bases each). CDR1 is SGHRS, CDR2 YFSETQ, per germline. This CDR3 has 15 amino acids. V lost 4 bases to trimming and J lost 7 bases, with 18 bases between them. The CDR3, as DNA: TGCGCCAGCAGCCCCATCGGGGGCCCCCCTAATGAGCAGTTCTTC. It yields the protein CASSPIGGPPNEQFF.

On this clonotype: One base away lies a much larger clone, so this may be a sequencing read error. The CDR3 reads CASSPLVDVEATQYF. Written as DNA, the CDR3 is TGTGCCAGCAGCCCACTTGTTGATGTCGAGGCGACCCAGTACTTC. The gene calls are TRBV7-2 and TRBJ2-5, with unresolved D. This CDR3 has 15 amino acids. With 5 bases removed from V and 7 bases from J, the gap between germline ends came to 20 bases. Germline V gene sequence: CDR1 SGHTA, CDR2 FQGNSA.